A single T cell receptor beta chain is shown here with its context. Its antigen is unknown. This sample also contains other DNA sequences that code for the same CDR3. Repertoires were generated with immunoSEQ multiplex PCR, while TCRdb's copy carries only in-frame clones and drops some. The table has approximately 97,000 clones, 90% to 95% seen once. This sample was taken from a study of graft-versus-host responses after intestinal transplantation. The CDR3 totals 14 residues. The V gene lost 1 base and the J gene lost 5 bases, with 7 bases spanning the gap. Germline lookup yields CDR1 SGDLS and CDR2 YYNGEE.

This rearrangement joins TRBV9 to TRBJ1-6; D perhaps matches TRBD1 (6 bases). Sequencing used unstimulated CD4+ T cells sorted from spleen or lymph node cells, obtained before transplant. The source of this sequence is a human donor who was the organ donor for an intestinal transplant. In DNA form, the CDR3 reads TGTGCCAGCAGCGTAACAGGGAATAATTCACCCCTCCACTTT. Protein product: CASSVTGNNSPLHF.